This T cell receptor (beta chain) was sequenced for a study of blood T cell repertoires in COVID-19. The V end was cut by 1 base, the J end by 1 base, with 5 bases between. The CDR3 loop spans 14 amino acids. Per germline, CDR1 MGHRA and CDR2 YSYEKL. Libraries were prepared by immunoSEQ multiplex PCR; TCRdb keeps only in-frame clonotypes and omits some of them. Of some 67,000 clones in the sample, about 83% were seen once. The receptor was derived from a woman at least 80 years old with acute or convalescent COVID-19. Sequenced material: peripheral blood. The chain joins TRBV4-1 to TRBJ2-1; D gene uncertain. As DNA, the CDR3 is TGCGCCAGCAGCCAAGTCGGGTCCTACAATGAGCAGTTCTTC. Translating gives CASSQVGSYNEQFF.